Listed below are T cell receptor beta chains from one sample, sequenced in a study of blood T cells in healthy people across ages. TCRdb re-analysed the 5' RACE reads in MiXCR, keeping a single row per CDR3 protein. This table holds about 1.4 million distinct CDR3 sequences, approximately 59% found once. Sequencing was carried out using blood. These receptors all come from a man younger than 35 in good health. Both conserved end residues are part of each CDR3. The D gene is left open where the match is weak. The size of a clone is reported for some rows only, either as once, few or many, or as a class for expanded clones.

d_gene	v_gene	abundance	j_gene	CDR3aa	CDR3nt
NA	TRBV5-1	few	TRBJ2-3	CASSSGRILRDTQYF	TGCGCCAGCAGCTCAGGACGGATTTTAAGAGATACGCAGTATTTT
NA	TRBV7-2	NA	TRBJ2-3	CAGSSRDSPDTQYF	TGTGCCGGCAGCTCCCGAGACTCCCCAGATACGCAGTATTTT
TRBD1	TRBV12-3/TRBV12-4	NA	TRBJ1-6	CASSLTGVGNSPLHF	TGTGCCAGCAGTTTGACAGGGGTGGGGAATTCACCCCTCCACTTT
TRBD2	TRBV7-9	NA	TRBJ2-1	CAGSPWREDEQFF	TGTGCCGGCAGCCCGTGGCGGGAGGATGAGCAGTTCTTC
TRBD1	TRBV20-1	NA	TRBJ2-7	CSAMPGTGGYEQYF	TGCAGTGCTATGCCCGGGACAGGGGGATACGAGCAGTACTTC
TRBD2	TRBV27	few	TRBJ2-7	CASSFRLAGGYEQYF	TGTGCCAGCAGTTTCCGGCTAGCGGGAGGCTACGAGCAGTACTTC
NA	TRBV6-5	NA	TRBJ2-6	CASSWSILGSASGANVLTF	TGTGCCAGCAGTTGGAGTATTCTAGGCAGTGCCTCTGGGGCCAACGTCCTGACTTTC
NA	TRBV7-9	many	TRBJ1-1	CASSAETDGNTEAFF	TGTGCCAGCAGCGCTGAGACAGATGGTAACACTGAAGCTTTCTTT
TRBD2	TRBV11-2	NA	TRBJ2-1	CASSLTGTSLYNEQFF	TGTGCCAGCAGCTTAACCGGGACTAGCCTCTACAATGAGCAGTTCTTC
NA	TRBV12-3/TRBV12-4	many	TRBJ2-4	CASSFLWLKNIQYF	TGTGCCAGCAGTTTCCTCTGGCTCAAAAACATTCAGTACTTC
NA	TRBV7-9	NA	TRBJ1-2	CASSLLAYGYTF	TGTGCCAGCAGCTTATTGGCATATGGCTACACCTTC
NA	TRBV7-9	NA	TRBJ1-3	CAVGNGDTIYF	TGTGCCGTAGGGAACGGGGACACCATATATTTT
NA	TRBV28	few	TRBJ2-3	CAALGAGSDTQYF	TGTGCCGCGCTAGGGGCTGGCTCAGATACGCAGTATTTT
NA	TRBV4-2	NA	TRBJ2-7	CASSQLGGLQTYEQYF	TGTGCCAGCAGCCAACTAGGGGGACTCCAGACCTACGAGCAGTACTTC
NA	TRBV4-2	NA	TRBJ1-2	CASSSQTLGGYTF	TGTGCCAGCAGCTCCCAAACCCTAGGAGGCTACACCTTC
NA	TRBV7-9	NA	TRBJ1-1	CASSWGELTEAFF	TGTGCCAGCAGCTGGGGGGAACTCACTGAAGCTTTCTTT